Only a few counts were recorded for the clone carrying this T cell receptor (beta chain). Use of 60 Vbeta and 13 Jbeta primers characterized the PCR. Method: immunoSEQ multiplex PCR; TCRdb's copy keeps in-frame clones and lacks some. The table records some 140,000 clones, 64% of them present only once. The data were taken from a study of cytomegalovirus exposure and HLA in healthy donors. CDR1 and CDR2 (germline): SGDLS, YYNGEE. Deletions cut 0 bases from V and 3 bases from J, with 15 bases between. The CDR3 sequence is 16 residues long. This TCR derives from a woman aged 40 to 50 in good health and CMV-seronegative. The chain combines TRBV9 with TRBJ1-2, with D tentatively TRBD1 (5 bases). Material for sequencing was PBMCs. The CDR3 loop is CASSVASGQGYYGYTF. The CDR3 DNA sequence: TGTGCCAGCAGCGTAGCAAGTGGTCAGGGTTACTATGGCTACACCTTC.